Described below is a single T cell receptor (beta chain) sequence and its context. The sample comes from a study of T cell changes during pregnancy in multiple sclerosis. The trim removed 3 bases at V and 6 bases at J, leaving 8 bases unmatched. Per the germline V gene, CDR1 is SGHVS and CDR2 is FNYEAQ. The CDR3 runs 14 residues. The protocol was immunoSEQ multiplex PCR, while the TCRdb copy is restricted to in-frame clones and leaves out a portion. In the table there are 99,000 or so clones, approximately 94% of which are singletons. The TCR was taken from a female donor with multiple sclerosis, enrolled in a pregnancy study. Here the sequenced sample was peripheral blood, taken after pregnancy. The rearrangement links TRBV7-6 to TRBJ2-7; 7 bases fit TRBD1. The CDR3 sequence: CASSLAGQAGEQYF. CDR3 sequence (DNA): TGTGCCAGCAGCTTGGCTGGACAGGCGGGCGAGCAGTACTTC.